Included here is one T cell receptor beta chain sequence, with context. This CDR3 is built from 16 residues. V was trimmed by 4 bases and J by 6 bases, leaving 19 bases between them. Germline loops: CDR1 SGHVS, CDR2 FQNEAQ. These data are taken from a study of control samples from healthy donors and cancer patients. Only in-frame clones appear in the TCRdb table, and some are missing; sequencing was by immunoSEQ multiplex PCR. The sample yields more than 95,000 clones, around 87% seen once. The chain employs TRBV7-8 and TRBJ1-5; a weak D match, TRBD1 (5 bases). The source material was blood. This receptor was identified in a man between 60 and 70 years old in good health. CDR3 DNA sequence: TGTGCCAGCAGCTCCTCGGGTGGGGGAGTCAGTCAGCCCCAGCATTTT. Residues: CASSSSGGGVSQPQHF.